This T cell receptor beta chain originates from a study of blood T cell repertoires in COVID-19. The germline V gene encodes CDR1 LNHDA and CDR2 SQIVND (reference sequence). V was shortened by 7 bases and J by 3 bases, with 13 bases between the two germline ends. The CDR3 is 15 residues long. The assay was immunoSEQ multiplex PCR, and TCRdb's table has in-frame clones only and misses some. Of some 64,000 clones in the sample, 88% were seen once. Sequenced: peripheral blood. This clonotype originated in a man aged 45-65 years with active COVID-19. The chain couples TRBV19 to TRBJ2-6; possible D gene TRBD1, 6 bases. In nucleotides, the CDR3 is TGTGCCAGTACCCGACAGGCGTATGGGGCCAACGTCCTGACTTTC. This gives the protein CASTRQAYGANVLTF.